This T cell receptor (beta chain) is drawn from a study of blood T cell repertoires in COVID-19. Study summary: Sites across the United States, Italy and Spain contributed samples from acute and convalescent COVID-19. Sources were T cells, B-cell-depleted T cells, or PBMCs; the material itself was cDNA or gDNA.

Study processing details: Reference gene primers were amplified, and this amplification served to estimate nucleated cell counts. The method was immunoSEQ multiplex PCR; TCRdb's version includes in-frame clones alone and lacks a portion of them. Clonal size and the V and J genes are those of that table, whereas D and trimming came from the DNA. This sample has roughly 140,000 clones, with more than 80% found just once. Trimming cost V 4 bases and J 1 base, with 4 bases left between them. Germline CDR1 and CDR2: LNHNV and YYDKDF (reference sequence). The CDR3 totals 13 residues. The chain uses TRBV15 and TRBJ2-2; the D is unclear. This receptor was identified in a woman older than 75 with acute or convalescent COVID-19. Sequences were obtained from peripheral blood. The CDR3 DNA follows: TGTGCCACCAGCACAGGGAACACCGGGGAGCTGTTTTTT. Translating it yields CATSTGNTGELFF.